The 28 T cell receptor beta chains below were found in one sample sequenced in a study of blood T cell repertoires in COVID-19. Only in-frame clones appear in the TCRdb table, and some are missing; sequencing was by immunoSEQ multiplex PCR. The profile shows fewer than 120,000 clones, around nine tenths of them singletons. The sample comprised peripheral blood. These receptors originate from a woman aged 50 to 60 with acute or convalescent COVID-19.

V is TRBV7-9 and J is TRBJ1-4; 8 positions agree with TRBD1. The V and J ends lost 5 bases and 7 bases, in that order; junction bases with no gene match: 6. CDR1 and CDR2 (germline): SEHNR, FQNEAQ (reference sequence). This CDR3 is 14 amino acids long. The CDR3 sequence is CASSKDRGSEKLFF. The CDR3 coding sequence is TGTGCCAGCAGCAAAGACAGGGGTAGTGAAAAACTGTTTTTT.

The CDR3 region is CASSVTGGTEAFF. The DNA of the CDR3 is TGTGCCAGTAGTGTGACAGGGGGCACTGAAGCTTTCTTT. The J gene is TRBJ1-1, the V gene TRBV19; 9 bases agree with TRBD1. The CDR3 contains 13 residues. The J segment lost 4 bases and the V segment lost 5 bases, leaving 2 bases of the junction unmatched. Germline values: CDR1 LNHDA, CDR2 SQIVND (reference sequence).

The chain combines TRBV5-6 with TRBJ2-7; the match to TRBD2 covers 8 bases. There are 13 residues in the CDR3. V was clipped by 3 bases and J by 4 bases; unmatched bases: 3. CDR1 is SGHDT, CDR2 YYEEEE, per germline. CDR3 loop: CASSSGGMYEQYF. In DNA form, the CDR3 reads TGTGCCAGCAGCTCGGGAGGGATGTACGAGCAGTACTTC.

This clone was recorded a few times. The chain couples TRBV19 to TRBJ2-3, with a tentative D call TRBD2 (6 bases). The ends were cut back, 7 bases at V and 3 bases at J, with 17 bases in the middle. The CDR3 is made up of 15 amino acids. Germline V lookup: CDR1 LNHDA, CDR2 SQIVND (reference sequence). CDR3 residues: CASNGGRSFTDTQYF. The CDR3 DNA follows: TGTGCCAGTAATGGGGGGAGAAGTTTTACAGATACGCAGTATTTT. The whole variable domain, remainder taken from reference TRBV19 and TRBJ2-3, is DGGITQSPKYLFRKEGQNVTLSCEQNLNHDAMYWYRQDPGQGLRLIYYSQIVNDFQKGDIAEGYSVSREKKESFPLTVTSAQKNPTAFYLCASNGGRSFTDTQYFGPGTRLTVL.

The genes are TRBV19 and TRBJ2-5; D gene unclear. V dropped 2 bases and J dropped 4 bases, with 17 bases sitting between them. The CDR3 has 16 residues. Germline CDR1 and CDR2: LNHDA and SQIVND (reference sequence). DNA of the CDR3: TGTGCCAGTAGTATAAGATCAAACCCGAGGCGAGAGACCCAGTACTTC. This encodes CASSIRSNPRRETQYF.

The genes are TRBV2 and TRBJ1-2; D remains ambiguous. Trimming stripped 7 bases from V and 4 bases from J, with 13 bases between. Germline V gene lookup returns CDR1 SNHLY and CDR2 FYNNEI. The CDR3 spans 13 residues. CDR3 nucleotides: TGTGCCAGCATGGGGAGGGTTCGCTATGGCTACACCTTC. Translation gives CASMGRVRYGYTF. Full variable domain (outside the CDR3, taken from reference TRBV2 and TRBJ1-2): EPEVTQTPSHQVTQMGQEVILRCVPISNHLYFYWYRQILGQKVEFLVSFYNNEISEKSEIFDDQFSVERPDGSNFTLKIRSTKLEDSAMYFCASMGRVRYGYTFGSGTRLTVV.

The V gene is TRBV19, the J gene TRBJ2-2, with 9 bases lining up with TRBD1. Germline CDR1 and CDR2: LNHDA and SQIVND (reference sequence). V shed 3 bases and J 6 bases; nucleotides not matched to a gene: 5. The CDR3 is 15 residues long. CDR3 nucleotide sequence: TGTGCCAGTAGTATTACAGGGGGCGCCCCCGGGGAGCTGTTTTTT. This codes for CASSITGGAPGELFF.

V gene TRBV5-1 combines with J gene TRBJ2-5; the D gene is possibly TRBD2 (6 bases). The CDR3 length is 14 residues. The V end was cut by 0 bases, the J end by 3 bases, with 9 bases between. Per the germline V gene, CDR1 is SGHRS and CDR2 is YFSETQ. CDR3 region: CASSLVTSEETQYF. The CDR3 DNA reads as TGCGCCAGCAGCTTGGTGACTAGTGAAGAGACCCAGTACTTC.

V gene TRBV19 combines with J gene TRBJ1-4; the match to TRBD1 covers 9 bases. The CDR3 length is 14 residues. The V segment lost 6 bases and the J segment 6 bases; nucleotides outside the gene matches: 5. The germline CDR1 and CDR2 sequences are LNHDA and SQIVND (reference sequence). The CDR3 is CASRNRGRDEKLFF. The DNA for the CDR3 is TGTGCCAGTAGGAACAGGGGGCGCGATGAAAAACTGTTTTTT.

V is TRBV2 and J is TRBJ2-3; 9 positions agree with TRBD2. J was trimmed by 9 bases and V by 4 bases; bases with no gene match: 11. CDR1 and CDR2 from the germline V gene are SNHLY and FYNNEI. CDR3 length: 15 residues. The CDR3 reads CASSVDSGRGETQYF. The CDR3, as DNA: TGTGCCAGCAGTGTAGATAGCGGGAGAGGCGAAACGCAGTATTTT.

As regards this clone: A read error may be the cause here, since a much bigger clone is one base away. CDR3 amino acids: CASSLRTGYTGELFF. CDR3 coding DNA: TGTGCCAGCAGCCTAAGGACAGGGTACACCGGGGAGCTGTTTTTT. The chain links TRBV13 to TRBJ2-2; 8 positions match TRBD1. This CDR3 is 15 amino acids long. With V trimmed by 5 bases and J by 3 bases, 5 bases remained unmatched. The germline CDR1 and CDR2 sequences are PRHDT and FYEKMQ (reference sequence).

The chain recombines TRBV2 with TRBJ2-2; D not certain. Germline CDR1 is SNHLY and CDR2 is FYNNEI. The CDR3 extends over 15 amino acids. Trimming pared 6 bases from V and 5 bases from J, leaving 16 bases between. CDR3 amino acids: CASSLWPGETGELFF. The CDR3 DNA is TGTGCCAGCAGCCTCTGGCCCGGAGAGACCGGGGAGCTGTTTTTT. Variable domain in full (rest from reference TRBV2 and TRBJ2-2): EPEVTQTPSHQVTQMGQEVILRCVPISNHLYFYWYRQILGQKVEFLVSFYNNEISEKSEIFDDQFSVERPDGSNFTLKIRSTKLEDSAMYFCASSLWPGETGELFFGEGSRLTVL.

For the CDR3, the DNA is TGCGCCAGCAGCTTGGGAGGCACCGGGAGTGGGACAGATACGCAGTATTTT. Its protein is CASSLGGTGSGTDTQYF. J is TRBJ2-3 and V is TRBV5-1; tentatively, D is TRBD2 (6 bases). CDR1 SGHRS and CDR2 YFSETQ come from the germline V gene. V lost 0 bases to trimming and J lost 3 bases, with 17 bases between them. This CDR3 contains 17 residues.

The CDR3: CASSLRDIQETQYF. CDR3 in DNA: TGTGCCAGCAGCCTCCGGGACATCCAAGAGACCCAGTACTTC. The chain carries TRBV5-8 and TRBJ2-5; tentatively, D is TRBD1 (6 bases). The CDR3 consists of 14 residues. Deletions cut 4 bases from V and 1 base from J, with 11 bases between. CDR1 is SGHTS and CDR2 is YDEGEE in the germline V gene.

The chain carries TRBV7-9 and TRBJ2-1; 10 bases fit TRBD2. CDR3 size: 15 residues. CDR1 SEHNR and CDR2 FQNEAQ come from the germline V gene (reference sequence). The J segment lost 3 bases and the V segment lost 6 bases, leaving 5 bases of the junction unmatched. This CDR3 reads CASRGTSAYYNEQFF. The CDR3 nucleotides are TGTGCCAGCAGGGGGACTAGCGCATACTACAATGAGCAGTTCTTC.

V and J are TRBV5-4 and TRBJ2-1; tentatively, D is TRBD2 (7 bases). Germline V lookup: CDR1 SGHNT, CDR2 YYREEE (reference sequence). Trimming cost V 5 bases and J 7 bases, with 16 bases left between them. The CDR3 totals 14 residues. The CDR3 sequence: CASSTRRGTNEQFF. The CDR3 DNA follows: TGTGCCAGCAGTACGCGGCGGGGGACAAATGAGCAGTTCTTC.

V gene TRBV15 combines with J gene TRBJ2-6; TRBD2 matches 9 bases. V gave up 5 bases and J gave up 0 bases; unmatched junction bases: 8. The length of the CDR3 is 18 residues. In germline, CDR1 is LNHNV, CDR2 YYDKDF (reference sequence). CDR3 region: CATSPRLAAHSGANVLTF. Here the CDR3 DNA reads TGTGCCACCAGCCCCAGACTAGCGGCCCACTCTGGGGCCAACGTCCTGACTTTC.

The chain links TRBV28 to TRBJ1-1; possibly TRBD1 for D (5 bases). Trimming shortened V by 2 bases and J by 1 base, and 20 bases separated the two germline ends. The germline gives CDR1 MDHEN, CDR2 SYDVKM. This CDR3 comprises 18 residues. CDR3 loop: CASSLGGFWGVENTEAFF. CDR3 bases: TGTGCCAGCAGTTTAGGAGGGTTTTGGGGGGTAGAGAACACTGAAGCTTTCTTT.

This clone was seen only once. The chain recombines TRBV11-3 with TRBJ2-3, with D possibly being TRBD2 (6 bases). Germline CDR1 SGHNT, CDR2 YENEEA. There are 14 residues in the CDR3. The V gene lost 8 bases and the J gene lost 4 bases, with 16 bases spanning the gap. The CDR3 region is CASSSGSVSDTQYF. CDR3 DNA sequence: TGTGCCAGCTCTTCCGGGAGTGTGTCAGATACGCAGTATTTT.

The chain has TRBV10-3 and TRBJ1-2; D remains ambiguous. The CDR3 runs 10 residues. The V gene's germline CDR1 is ENHRY and CDR2 SYGVKD. Trimming removed 8 bases from V and 5 bases from J, with 6 bases in between. The CDR3 sequence: CAIGQYGYTF. DNA for the CDR3: TGTGCCATCGGCCAGTATGGCTACACCTTC.

V and J are TRBV10-3 and TRBJ1-1; unclear D gene. CDR1 and CDR2 (germline): ENHRY, SYGVKD. This CDR3 has 14 amino acids. V shed 4 bases and J shed 5 bases, with 14 bases lying between them. In DNA form, the CDR3 reads TGTGCCATCAGTGCGGCAGGCGGAGGGACTGAAGCTTTCTTT. This encodes CAISAAGGGTEAFF.

The chain couples TRBV19 to TRBJ2-5; a weak D match, TRBD2 (6 bases). V lost 5 bases to trimming and J lost 5 bases, with 15 bases between them. CDR1 and CDR2 from the germline V gene are LNHDA and SQIVND (reference sequence). The CDR3 is made up of 14 amino acids. The CDR3 here is CASSLAGWSETQYF. CDR3 DNA: TGTGCCAGTAGTTTGGCGGGATGGTCGGAGACCCAGTACTTC.

The chain has TRBV27 and TRBJ2-1; TRBD2 aligns across 7 bases. Germline loops: CDR1 MNHEY, CDR2 SMNVEV (reference sequence). The CDR3 spans 16 residues. V dropped 3 bases and J dropped 2; count of bases not matched to a gene: 7. For the CDR3, the DNA is TGTGCCAGCAGTTTTGGGAGGGTACGAACCTACAATGAGCAGTTCTTC. Amino acid sequence: CASSFGRVRTYNEQFF.

V and J are TRBV5-1 and TRBJ2-5, with D possibly matching TRBD2 (6 bases). Germline V CDR1 and CDR2: SGHRS, YFSETQ. The V gene lost 4 bases and the J gene lost 3 bases, with 13 bases spanning the gap. This CDR3 region has 14 residues. CDR3 DNA sequence: TGCGCCAGCAGCGTAACCGGGGGTAAAGAGACCCAGTACTTC. This gives the protein CASSVTGGKETQYF.

This rearrangement joins TRBV7-9 to TRBJ1-6; a possible D gene is TRBD1 (6 bases). Germline V gives CDR1 SEHNR, CDR2 FQNEAQ (reference sequence). This CDR3 has 14 residues. Trimming pared 7 bases from V and 6 bases from J, leaving 13 bases between. The CDR3 sequence: CASTPGTSNSPLHF. The CDR3 DNA is TGTGCCAGCACCCCTGGGACATCTAATTCACCCCTCCACTTT. Based on the CDR3 plus reference TRBV7-9 and TRBJ1-6, the full variable domain is DTGVSQNPRHKITKRGQNVTFRCDPISEHNRLYWYRQTLGQGPEFLTYFQNEAQLEKSRLLSDRFSAERPKGSFSTLEIQRTEQGDSAMYLCASTPGTSNSPLHFGNGTRLTVT.

V is TRBV7-2 and J is TRBJ1-5, with TRBD1 as a possible D gene (5 bases). This CDR3 region has 15 residues. Between the trimmed V and J ends, which lost 5 bases and 4 bases, there was a span of 15 bases. Germline V gives CDR1 SGHTA, CDR2 FQGNSA. Here the CDR3 reads CASSLVGLSNQPQHF. CDR3 coding DNA: TGTGCCAGCAGCCTGGTGGGGCTATCGAATCAGCCCCAGCATTTT. Looking up the rest from reference TRBV7-2 and TRBJ1-5 gives the full variable domain: GAGVSQSPSNKVTEKGKDVELRCDPISGHTALYWYRQSLGQGLEFLIYFQGNSAPDKSGLPSDRFSAERTGGSVSTLTIQRTQQEDSAVYLCASSLVGLSNQPQHFGDGTRLSIL.

The rearrangement links TRBV2 to TRBJ2-4, with 9 positions matching TRBD1. CDR3 length: 16 amino acids. CDR1 SNHLY and CDR2 FYNNEI come from the germline V gene. V shed 6 bases and J 2 bases; nucleotides not matched to a gene: 8. The CDR3 here is CASRGTGLGTKNIQYF. For the CDR3, the DNA is TGTGCCAGCAGGGGGACAGGGTTGGGAACCAAAAACATTCAGTACTTC.

The CDR3, as DNA: TGCGCCAGCCGTCCGGATCAGCCCCAGCATTTT. Its protein is CASRPDQPQHF. V and J are TRBV23-1 and TRBJ1-5; D uncertain. TRBV23-1 is an open reading frame, and its role is uncertain. The CDR3 covers 11 residues. The V gene lost 8 bases and the J gene lost 5 bases, with 7 bases spanning the gap.